One and the same sample provided the 26 T cell receptor beta chains below, sequenced in a study of Tregs in tolerant kidney transplant recipients. Clones were read by immunoSEQ multiplex PCR, and TCRdb kept only the in-frame ones, dropping some. The sample table sets out roughly 48,000 clones. The sequences come from CD4+ T cells from blood, collected before the transplant. Source of these receptors: a human donor who received a combined kidney and bone marrow transplant.

In the case of this clone: The read halts 3 residues ahead of the CDR3 end, with the missing end drawn from the germline J gene. The chain links TRBV5-1 to TRBJ2-3, with D unresolved. Germline-derived CDR1 and CDR2 are SGHRS and YFSETQ. The V and J ends lost 1 base and 2 bases respectively, with 5 bases between them. The CDR3 has 13 residues. The covered CDR3 bases are TGCGCCAGCAGCTTGTCCCTCACAGATACG. Translation gives CASSLSLTDT. The complete CDR3 protein is CASSLSLTDTQYF.

A word on this clone: With the read ending 3 residues before the CDR3 end, the germline J gene is used to fill in that end. The J gene is TRBJ1-4, the V gene TRBV19, with D possibly matching TRBD1 (6 bases). V lost 5 bases and J 1 base, leaving 14 bases between the germline ends. CDR3 length: 16 residues. Germline CDR1 and CDR2: LNHDA and SQIVND (reference sequence). Incomplete CDR3 DNA: TGTGCCAGTAGTCTCCCCACAGGGCTAACTAATGAAAAA. Residues: CASSLPTGLTNEK. The complete CDR3 protein is CASSLPTGLTNEKLFF.

As to this clone: The read gets to within 3 residues of the CDR3 end, and the germline J gene fills in the rest. The chain combines TRBV19 with TRBJ2-2; D not resolved. Looked up from germline, CDR1 is LNHDA and CDR2 is SQIVND (reference sequence). Trimming removed 3 bases at V and 1 base at J, with 3 bases between. The CDR3 extends over 13 amino acids. The covered CDR3 bases are TGTGCCAGTAGTATTCAGAACACCGGGGAG. It translates to CASSIQNTGE. Given in full, the CDR3 is CASSIQNTGELFF.

About this clone: The CDR3 end lies 3 residues beyond the end of the read and is filled in from the germline J gene. This chain joins TRBV2 and TRBJ2-3, with 7 bases aligning to TRBD1. J was trimmed by 0 bases and V by 7 bases; bases with no gene match: 4. Germline values: CDR1 SNHLY, CDR2 FYNNEI. The CDR3 spans 14 residues. The CDR3 DNA, read in part, is TGTGCCAGCACGCCGGGACAGAGCACAGATACG. This codes for CASTPGQSTDT. The entire CDR3 is CASTPGQSTDTQYF.

Concerning this clone itself: Read sequence stops 3 residues before the CDR3 end, and the germline J gene provides the missing end. This chain connects TRBV19 to TRBJ2-5; 7 bases fit TRBD2. The V segment lost 7 bases and the J segment 5 bases; nucleotides outside the gene matches: 13. The CDR3 extends over 15 amino acids. Germline assignment: CDR1 LNHDA and CDR2 SQIVND (reference sequence). CDR3 DNA, as far as it was read: TGTGCCAGTACCCCCGGGGCGGGAGCGGGGGAGACC. This translates into CASTPGAGAGET. The complete CDR3 sequence is CASTPGAGAGETQYF.

Regarding this clone: The CDR3 extends 3 residues past the end of the read, so its final part is completed from the germline J gene. The chain carries TRBV5-5 and TRBJ2-5, with 7 bases that match TRBD1. Germline V gene sequence: CDR1 SGHKS, CDR2 YYEKEE (reference sequence). This CDR3 comprises 13 residues. After removal of 4 bases from V and 7 bases from J, the junction contained 7 bases not matched to a gene. CDR3 DNA, as far as it was read: TGTGCCAGCAGCAGAGGGACAGAAGGGACC. Its protein product is CASSRGTEGT. The whole CDR3 reads CASSRGTEGTQYF.

With regard to this clone: The read is 3 residues too short to cover the CDR3 end, so that end is filled in from the germline J gene. The sample holds other DNA sequences that translate to the same CDR3. The rearrangement links TRBV18 to TRBJ1-1, with D perhaps matching TRBD1 (5 bases). The CDR3 is 13 amino acids. Germline V gene data show CDR1 as KGHSH and CDR2 as LQKENI. The ends were cut back, 5 bases at V and 1 base at J, with 8 bases in the middle. CDR3 bases read: TGTGCCAGCTCATCCGACAGGAACACTGAA. Translation: CASSSDRNTE. The CDR3 in full is CASSSDRNTEAFF.

Concerning this clone itself: The sequence runs out 3 residues before the end of the CDR3; the remainder is reconstructed from the germline J gene. V gene TRBV5-1 combines with J gene TRBJ2-5; 9 positions match TRBD2. The CDR3 has 16 amino acids. The germline gives CDR1 SGHRS, CDR2 YFSETQ. V lost 0 bases to trimming and J lost 5 bases; unmatched junction nucleotides: 8. This chain's CDR3 is CASSLAAGGGGETQYF. The covered CDR3 bases are TGCGCCAGCAGCTTGGCAGCGGGAGGAGGAGGGGAGACC.

Remarks on this clone: Coverage ceases 3 residues before the CDR3 finishes, and the germline J gene fills in the end. The chain combines TRBV7-9 with TRBJ1-1; 7 bases match TRBD1. The germline CDR1 and CDR2 sequences are SEHNR and FQNEAQ (reference sequence). The CDR3 covers 13 residues. Trimming took 6 bases from V and 1 from J; bases not matched to a gene: 2. The DNA read from the CDR3 is TGTGCCAGCAGGGGACAGCAGAACACTGAA. Translated, it gives CASRGQQNTE. The CDR3 in its entirety is CASRGQQNTEAFF.

In the case of this clone: The read terminates 3 residues ahead of where the CDR3 ends, so the germline J gene completes it. This chain joins TRBV7-9 and TRBJ1-1, with no clear D. The CDR3 is 14 amino acids. Germline V CDR1 and CDR2: SEHNR, FQNEAQ (reference sequence). V lost 2 bases and J 4 bases, leaving 11 bases between the germline ends. Partial CDR3 DNA: TGTGCCAGCAGCTTACTAGGCAGAATCACTGAA. This gives the protein CASSLLGRITE. The CDR3 reads in full as CASSLLGRITEAFF.

Regarding this clone: The CDR3 is cut off 3 residues early in the read; its end comes from the germline J gene. The chain couples TRBV11-1 to TRBJ1-2, with 9 bases matching TRBD1. This CDR3 contains 13 residues. In germline, CDR1 is SGHAT, CDR2 FQDESV (reference sequence). V was clipped by 6 bases and J by 5 bases; unmatched bases: 4. The CDR3 loop reads CASSQQGAYGYTF. The sequenced CDR3 bases are TGTGCCAGCAGTCAACAGGGGGCTTATGGC. Filled out from reference TRBV11-1 and TRBJ1-2, the complete variable domain reads EAEVAQSPRYKITEKSQAVAFWCDPISGHATLYWYRQILGQGPELLVQFQDESVVDDSQLPKDRFSAERLKGVDSTLKIQPAELGDSAMYLCASSQQGAYGYTFGSGTRLTVV.

To note about this clone: The CDR3 goes on 3 residues after the read ends, and that part is filled in from the germline J gene. The V call is TRBV20-1, the J call TRBJ1-4, with D uncertain. V shed 2 bases and J shed 6 bases, with 7 bases lying between them. Germline loops: CDR1 DFQATT, CDR2 SNEGSKA (reference sequence). This CDR3 is built from 12 residues. The CDR3 reads CSARRTDEKLFF. CDR3 DNA (partial): TGCAGTGCTAGAAGGACTGATGAAAAA.

A remark on this clone: The CDR3 end is not reached by the read, which stops 3 residues before it; the germline J gene fills it in. The chain recombines TRBV19 with TRBJ2-2; TRBD1 agrees at 8 bases. V trimming: 5 bases; J trimming: 6 bases; junction bases outside the gene matches: 8. This CDR3 is 15 amino acids long. CDR1 is LNHDA, CDR2 SQIVND, per germline (reference sequence). The DNA read from the CDR3 is TGTGCCAGTAGTCCAGCAGGGGGCATCGCCGGGGAG. Translation gives CASSPAGGIAGE. The complete CDR3 protein is CASSPAGGIAGELFF.

A remark on this clone: The sequenced fragment ends 3 residues before the CDR3 boundary, so the rest is inferred from the germline J gene. The chain recombines TRBV20-1 with TRBJ1-1; D gene ambiguous. With 6 bases removed from V and 7 bases from J, the gap between germline ends came to 9 bases. CDR3 length: 10 residues. Per the germline V gene, CDR1 is DFQATT and CDR2 is SNEGSKA (reference sequence). Here the CDR3 reads CSAPRGEAFF. CDR3 DNA, as far as it was read: TGCAGTGCACCCCGGGGTGAA.

As to this clone: The read halts 3 residues ahead of the CDR3 end, with the missing end drawn from the germline J gene. The chain carries TRBV19 and TRBJ1-5; 8 nucleotides line up with TRBD1. The V and J ends lost 3 bases and 5 bases, in that order; junction bases with no gene match: 6. The germline V gene has CDR1 LNHDA and CDR2 SQIVND (reference sequence). The CDR3 spans 15 residues. CDR3 amino acids: CASSIVGTGDQPQHF. CDR3 DNA (partial): TGTGCCAGTAGTATTGTGGGGACAGGAGATCAGCCC.

Concerning this clone: Read coverage stops 3 residues before the CDR3 terminus; the germline J gene supplies the remainder. The chain carries TRBV5-1 and TRBJ1-3; TRBD1 agrees at 8 bases. V lost 0 bases to trimming and J lost 3 bases; unmatched junction nucleotides: 2. Germline V lookup: CDR1 SGHRS, CDR2 YFSETQ. CDR3 length equals 15 residues. The CDR3 loop reads CASSLATGGGNTIYF. CDR3 bases read: TGCGCCAGCAGCTTGGCCACAGGGGGTGGAAACACC.

Of note for this clone: The missing CDR3 end, 3 residues past where the read stops, is filled in from the germline J gene. The rearrangement joins TRBV19 to TRBJ1-4, with a possible D match to TRBD1 (6 bases). CDR3 length: 15 residues. The germline V and J ends were trimmed by 7 bases and 0 bases, with 12 bases remaining between them. Germline V gene lookup returns CDR1 LNHDA and CDR2 SQIVND (reference sequence). Partial CDR3 DNA: TGTGCCAGTACCCCAGGGGATGCAACTAATGAAAAA. Encoded protein: CASTPGDATNEK. In full, the CDR3 reads CASTPGDATNEKLFF.

About this clone itself: The CDR3 end lies 3 residues beyond the end of the read and is filled in from the germline J gene. The chain employs TRBV30 and TRBJ1-5; 10 nucleotides agree with TRBD1. The CDR3 runs to 15 residues. Germline-derived CDR1 and CDR2 are GTSNPN and SVGIG (reference sequence). Trimming removed 3 bases from V and 2 bases from J; junction bases left unmatched: 4. CDR3 bases read: TGTGCCTGGAGCGGAGGGACAGGGGGCAATCAGCCC. Translating it yields CAWSGGTGGNQP. Given in full, the CDR3 is CAWSGGTGGNQPQHF.

As concerns this clone: Read coverage stops 3 residues before the CDR3 terminus; the germline J gene supplies the remainder. V usage is TRBV30 and J usage is TRBJ1-1; TRBD1 matches at 8 bases. Germline CDR1 is GTSNPN and CDR2 is SVGIG (reference sequence). The CDR3 contains 13 residues. J lost 5 bases, V lost 1 base, and 3 bases had no gene match. The CDR3 protein is CAWSGTGITEAFF. CDR3 bases read: TGTGCCTGGAGTGGGACAGGGATTACTGAA.

With respect to this clone: Read coverage stops 3 residues before the CDR3 terminus; the germline J gene supplies the remainder. This sequence joins TRBV7-2 and TRBJ2-1; 13 bases are shared with TRBD2. From germline, CDR1 is SGHTA and CDR2 FQGNSA. V dropped 5 bases and J dropped 5; count of bases not matched to a gene: 3. The CDR3 loop spans 15 amino acids. Incomplete CDR3 DNA: TGTGCCAGCAGCCGGACTAGCGGGAGAGACAATGAG. It specifies CASSRTSGRDNE. The whole CDR3 sequence reads CASSRTSGRDNEQFF.

For this clone: The read ends 3 residues early relative to the CDR3; the germline J gene fills the gap. The chain is built from TRBV6-1 and TRBJ1-5, with D possibly TRBD1 on 6 matching bases. The CDR3 has 15 residues. V lost 2 bases and J lost 9, with 17 bases in between. Per germline, CDR1 MNHNS and CDR2 SASEGT. The CDR3 DNA, read in part, is TGTGCCAGCAGTGAACAGGCAGGGGCGGTAAGGCCC. It is translated as CASSEQAGAVRP. The complete CDR3 sequence is CASSEQAGAVRPQHF.

CDR3 DNA, as far as it was read: TGTGCCAGCTCACCACCTATCGTTGGAAGGGACAGGGTATACAATGAG. Translation: CASSPPIVGRDRVYNE. The full CDR3 is CASSPPIVGRDRVYNEQFF. The chain uses TRBV18 and TRBJ2-1; TRBD1 matches at 9 bases. The CDR3 end lies 3 residues beyond the end of the read and is filled in from the germline J gene. Trimming took 0 bases from V and 4 from J; bases not matched to a gene: 13. The CDR3 contains 19 residues. Germline V gene data show CDR1 as KGHSH and CDR2 as LQKENI.

Details on this clone: Read sequence stops 3 residues before the CDR3 end, and the germline J gene provides the missing end. The chain recombines TRBV5-1 with TRBJ2-5; TRBD1 matches at 9 bases. Germline V gene lookup returns CDR1 SGHRS and CDR2 YFSETQ. CDR3 length equals 16 residues. Trimming at V came to 4 bases and at J to 4 bases, leaving 11 bases not matched to a gene. This CDR3 is CASSQGTGKGIETQYF. The covered CDR3 bases are TGCGCCAGCAGCCAAGGGACAGGGAAGGGGATAGAGACC. Looking up the rest from reference TRBV5-1 and TRBJ2-5 gives the full variable domain: KAGVTQTPRYLIKTRGQQVTLSCSPISGHRSVSWYQQTPGQGLQFLFEYFSETQRNKGNFPGRFSGRQFSNSRSEMNVSTLELGDSALYLCASSQGTGKGIETQYFGPGTRLLVL.

The part of the CDR3 DNA that was read is TGTGCCAGCACCCCTGGATGGGGCCGCGCG. Its translation: CASTPGWGRA. The whole CDR3 region reads CASTPGWGRAAFF. The chain employs TRBV12-3 or TRBV12-4 and TRBJ1-1; a weak D match, TRBD1 (5 bases). The read ends 3 residues shy of where the CDR3 ends; the end is completed using the germline J gene. The CDR3 totals 13 residues.

Concerning this clone: The read falls 3 residues short of the CDR3 end, and the missing part is taken from the germline J gene. J is TRBJ2-7 and V is TRBV10-1; possible D gene TRBD1, 5 bases. The CDR3 totals 14 residues. Germline V gene data show CDR1 as WNHNN and CDR2 as SYGVQD (reference sequence). Trimming stripped 3 bases from V and 6 bases from J, with 15 bases between. CDR3: CASSESVDSREQYF. The sequenced CDR3 bases are TGCGCCAGCAGTGAATCCGTAGACAGTCGCGAG.

CDR3 amino acids: CASSPTLYTQYF. The part of the CDR3 DNA that was read is TGTGCCAGCAGCCCGACACTCTATACG. The chain uses TRBV7-2 and TRBJ2-3; no firm D call. The read stops 3 residues short of the end of the CDR3; the missing end is completed from the germline J gene. From germline, CDR1 is SGHTA and CDR2 FQGNSA. This CDR3 comprises 12 residues. Trimming took off 5 bases at V and 7 bases at J, with 10 bases between the two ends.